These T cell receptor beta chains were read from a single sample in a study of post-analysis software for immune sequencing data. TCRdb re-called the PCR reads with MiXCR, one entry per CDR3 protein. The sample records a few hundred thousand distinct CDR3 sequences, 36% being singletons. The specimen sequenced was blood. These receptor sequences come from a girl aged 5-17 years with multiple sclerosis. CDR3s include the opening cysteine and the closing phenylalanine or tryptophan. The order of the fields is V gene, clone size, J gene, D gene, CDR3 DNA, CDR3 protein. The D gene is left open where the match is weak. Rows may omit the clone size; those that give it use once, few, many or a size class.

TRBV6-1	few	TRBJ1-5	-	TGTGCCAGCAGTGAAATCTACGGTAGCAATCAGCCCCAGCATTTT	CASSEIYGSNQPQHF
TRBV7-2	-	TRBJ1-1	-	TGTGCCAGTAGAACGGCCGCCGATGAAGCTTTCTTT	CASRTAADEAFF
TRBV28	-	TRBJ2-4	TRBD1	TGTGCCAGCAGTCGCACAGGGGCCGTAGCCAAAAACATTCAGTACTTC	CASSRTGAVAKNIQYF
TRBV12-3/TRBV12-4	many	TRBJ1-2	-	TGTGCCAGCAGTCCTGCCTCCTATGGCTACACCTTC	CASSPASYGYTF
TRBV4-1	many	TRBJ1-6	-	TGCGCCAGCAGCCCTTACCCCCTACTAGCAGAGTCACCCCTCCACTTT	CASSPYPLLAESPLHF
TRBV29-1	-	TRBJ1-2	TRBD1	TGCAGCGTTGAAAGGGGACAGCGGCCTTATGGCTACACCTTC	CSVERGQRPYGYTF
TRBV29-1	-	TRBJ1-3	TRBD1	TGCAGCGCCCCGAAGGGGGCAGGGGGAAACACCATATATTTT	CSAPKGAGGNTIYF
TRBV5-1	-	TRBJ1-1	TRBD1	TGCGCCAGCAGCACCGACAGGGTACGCACTGAAGCTTTCTTT	CASSTDRVRTEAFF
TRBV5-6	many	TRBJ1-2	-	TGTGCCAGCAGAGCACTCGGGGAGCGGGGCTACACCTTC	CASRALGERGYTF
TRBV2	-	TRBJ2-1	TRBD2	TGTGCCAGCAGTGATCCGGGACTAGCGGAATACAATGAGCAGTTCTTC	CASSDPGLAEYNEQFF
TRBV5-1	-	TRBJ1-5	-	TGCGCCAGCAGACGAGAACAGGATCAGCCCCAGCATTTT	CASRREQDQPQHF
TRBV27	many	TRBJ1-4	TRBD1	TGTGCCAGCAGTCCCCAAAACAGGGGGCGGGATGAAAAACTGTTTTTT	CASSPQNRGRDEKLFF
TRBV12-3/TRBV12-4	-	TRBJ2-2	TRBD2	TGTGCCAGCAGTTTATGGCTAGCGGGGCTTATCGGGGAGCTGTTTTTT	CASSLWLAGLIGELFF